A selection of T cell receptor beta chains follows, all from one sample in a study of blood T cells in healthy people across ages. TCRdb reanalysed the 5' RACE reads using MiXCR and keeps one entry per CDR3 protein. This sample has about 810,000 distinct CDR3 sequences; approximately 35% occur once, and the top ten carry approximately 12%. Material for sequencing was blood. These receptors all come from a man aged 18 to 35 in good health. Each CDR3 is given with its conserved first and last residue. D genes are given only for firm matches. The size of a clone is reported for some rows only, either as once, few or many, or as a class for expanded clones.

D,J,V,size,length,CDR3,DNA
TRBD1,TRBJ2-3,TRBV5-1,.,16,CASSLAGTGDPDTQYF,TGCGCCAGCAGCTTGGCCGGGACAGGGGACCCAGATACGCAGTATTTT
TRBD1,TRBJ2-3,TRBV5-5,once,17,CASSPGNRGLSTDTQYF,TGTGCCAGCAGCCCAGGAAACAGGGGGCTAAGCACAGATACGCAGTATTTT
TRBD1,TRBJ2-1,TRBV10-3,.,16,CAISELGDRSQETQFF,TGTGCCATCAGTGAGTTGGGGGACAGGAGTCAAGAGACCCAGTTCTTC
.,TRBJ1-5,TRBV7-2,.,17,CASSLSHRAYSNQPQHF,TGTGCCAGCAGCTTATCCCACCGGGCCTATAGCAATCAGCCCCAGCATTTT
TRBD1,TRBJ1-1,TRBV7-2,.,15,CASSLGPNRGITAFF,TGTGCCAGCAGCTTAGGGCCCAACAGGGGGATTACGGCTTTCTTT
.,TRBJ2-3,TRBV6-2/TRBV6-3,many,15,CASSYGRGLVDTQYF,TGTGCCAGCAGTTACGGGCGGGGGCTGGTAGATACGCAGTATTTT
.,TRBJ1-5,TRBV4-3,.,14,CASSQEQFNQPQHF,TGCGCCAGCAGCCAAGAACAGTTCAATCAGCCCCAGCATTTT
.,TRBJ1-4,TRBV9,few,16,CASSAQAGQNNEKLFF,TGTGCCAGCAGCGCTCAGGCGGGGCAGAATAATGAAAAACTGTTTTTT
TRBD1,TRBJ1-2,TRBV12-3/TRBV12-4,few,15,CASSGTGQGASGYTF,TGTGCCAGCAGTGGGACGGGACAGGGGGCGTCCGGCTACACCTTC
.,TRBJ1-1,TRBV5-1,few,12,CASSLRESEAFF,TGCGCCAGCAGCTTGAGGGAGAGTGAAGCTTTCTTT
.,TRBJ2-7,TRBV4-3,.,15,CASSQDIPLYNEQYF,TGCGCCAGCAGCCAAGATATACCATTGTACAATGAGCAGTACTTC
TRBD1,TRBJ1-1,TRBV6-5,.,15,CASSSPGQGRGEAFF,TGTGCCAGCAGTTCACCGGGACAGGGAAGGGGGGAAGCTTTCTTT
.,TRBJ2-2,TRBV4-3,few,15,CASSQDVGSAGELFF,TGCGCCAGCAGCCAAGATGTGGGGTCGGCCGGGGAGCTGTTTTTT
.,TRBJ2-3,TRBV27,.,15,CASSFGRGIQGTQYF,TGTGCCAGCAGTTTCGGAAGGGGGATTCAAGGTACGCAGTATTTT
.,TRBJ1-1,TRBV12-3/TRBV12-4,.,14,CASSIGSPHTEAFF,TGTGCCAGCAGTATTGGATCACCGCACACTGAAGCTTTCTTT
.,TRBJ1-6,TRBV6-4,few,15,CASSDWAGGSSPLHF,TGTGCCAGCAGTGATTGGGCAGGTGGTAGCTCACCCCTCCACTTT
.,TRBJ2-7,TRBV12-3/TRBV12-4,.,16,CASSFYGARAYNEQYF,TGTGCCAGCAGTTTCTACGGGGCGAGGGCCTACAATGAGCAGTACTTC
.,TRBJ1-5,TRBV20-1,many,15,CSARYRDGLNQPQHF,TGCAGTGCTAGATACCGGGACGGACTTAATCAGCCCCAGCATTTT
.,TRBJ2-1,TRBV12-3/TRBV12-4,many,13,CASSRPSYNEQFF,TGTGCCAGCTCGCGGCCGAGCTACAATGAGCAGTTCTTC
.,TRBJ2-5,TRBV4-2,once,15,CASGQDRSQDKEQYF,TGTGCCAGCGGCCAAGATAGAAGTCAGGACAAAGAGCAGTACTTC
.,TRBJ2-5,TRBV30,.,15,CAWSTHSGNQETQYF,TGTGCCTGGAGTACCCATAGTGGCAACCAAGAGACCCAGTACTTC
.,TRBJ2-5,TRBV20-1,.,14,CSASWAGAKETQYF,TGCAGTGCTAGTTGGGCGGGGGCGAAAGAGACCCAGTACTTC
.,TRBJ2-7,TRBV6-6,.,10,CASGPYEQYF,TGTGCCAGCGGGCCCTACGAGCAGTACTTC
TRBD2,TRBJ2-7,TRBV6-5,many,14,CATQTGGDNHEQYF,TGTGCCACCCAAACGGGGGGGGATAATCACGAGCAGTACTTC
TRBD1,TRBJ1-5,TRBV5-5,.,17,CASSLDPGTGHNQPQHF,TGTGCCAGCAGCTTAGACCCCGGGACAGGGCACAATCAGCCCCAGCATTTT
TRBD1,TRBJ1-4,TRBV7-2,.,14,CASSLDRAREKLFF,TGTGCCAGCAGCTTGGACAGGGCGCGAGAAAAACTGTTTTTT
.,TRBJ2-6,TRBV7-2,.,16,CASSLTGAAEANVLTF,TGTGCCAGCAGCTTAACCGGGGCCGCTGAGGCCAACGTCCTGACTTTC
.,TRBJ2-1,TRBV4-2,many,14,CASSQGAQSGEQFF,TGTGCCAGCAGCCAAGGTGCCCAATCCGGTGAGCAGTTCTTC
.,TRBJ1-1,TRBV10-3,few,13,CAITRASNTEAFF,TGTGCCATCACCAGGGCCTCGAACACTGAAGCTTTCTTT
TRBD1,TRBJ1-3,TRBV15,few,16,CATSSRDREVGNTIYF,TGTGCCACCAGCTCCCGGGACAGGGAGGTTGGAAACACCATATATTTT
TRBD1,TRBJ2-1,TRBV29-1,.,14,CSVRDRATYNEQFF,TGCAGCGTTCGCGACAGGGCCACCTACAATGAGCAGTTCTTC
.,TRBJ2-5,TRBV9,.,13,CASSVAGGIEQYF,TGTGCCAGCAGCGTAGCCGGGGGCATTGAGCAGTACTTC